This is a list of T cell receptor beta chains from one sample in a study of cytomegalovirus exposure and HLA in healthy donors. Clones were sequenced by immunoSEQ multiplex PCR, and TCRdb holds only the in-frame ones, with some missing. The table has 99,000 or so clones, approximately 80% seen once. Sequencing was carried out using PBMCs. All receptors derive from a male donor in good health and CMV-seropositive. The CDR3 runs from the conserved cysteine through the conserved F or W. The order of the fields is D gene, J gene, clone size, V gene, CDR3 protein, CDR3 DNA. The D gene is left open where the match is weak. For some rows the clone size is stated as once, few or many, or as a class when expanded; others skip it.

NA TRBJ2-3 NA TRBV5-1 CASSLTSRVTDTQYF TGCGCCAGCAGCTTGACTAGCAGGGTCACAGATACGCAGTATTTT
NA TRBJ1-1 NA TRBV12-5 CASGLNPDSMNTEAFF TGTGCTAGTGGGCTGAACCCGGACAGTATGAACACTGAAGCTTTCTTT
NA TRBJ1-2 NA TRBV4-3 CASSLGQGQGHGYTF TGCGCCAGCAGCTTAGGCCAAGGGCAGGGGCATGGCTACACCTTC
TRBD1 TRBJ1-2 once TRBV6-4 CASSEGQGNNYGYTF TGTGCCAGCAGTGAGGGACAGGGGAATAACTATGGCTACACCTTC
NA TRBJ2-2 NA TRBV6-5 CASSYGQYTGELFF TGTGCCAGCAGTTACGGGCAATACACCGGGGAGCTGTTTTTT
NA TRBJ2-6 NA TRBV18 CASSRGSGANVLTF TGTGCCAGCTCAAGGGGCTCTGGGGCCAACGTCCTGACTTTC
TRBD1 TRBJ2-7 NA TRBV30 CAWDRGSSSYEQYF TGTGCCTGGGACAGGGGCTCAAGCTCCTACGAGCAGTACTTC
NA TRBJ1-1 NA TRBV5-6 CASSTGQNTEAFF TGTGCCAGCAGCACGGGACAGAACACTGAAGCTTTCTTT
TRBD2 TRBJ2-7 NA TRBV30 CAWRGLAGDPYEQYF TGTGCCTGGAGAGGACTGGCGGGGGACCCCTACGAGCAGTACTTC
NA TRBJ1-2 once TRBV5-6 CASSNLEGSGYGYTF TGTGCCAGCAGTAACTTGGAGGGCTCCGGCTATGGCTACACCTTC
TRBD2 TRBJ2-1 NA TRBV11-3 CASSLRGDEQFF TGTGCCAGCAGCTTACGGGGGGATGAGCAGTTCTTC
NA TRBJ1-4 NA TRBV27 CASSRRGNEKLFF TGTGCCAGCAGCCGACGGGGAAATGAAAAACTGTTTTTT
NA TRBJ2-1 once TRBV4-1 CASSHIGSQGLRNEQFF TGCGCCAGCAGCCACATAGGATCACAGGGCCTCAGGAATGAGCAGTTCTTC
TRBD1 TRBJ2-7 NA TRBV7-2 CASSRQGVISYEQYF TGTGCCAGCAGCCGACAGGGGGTTATCTCCTACGAGCAGTACTTC
NA TRBJ2-4 NA TRBV7-2 CASSLGEAKNIQYF TGTGCCAGCAGCTTAGGGGAGGCCAAAAACATTCAGTACTTC
TRBD1 TRBJ2-7 NA TRBV2 CASSRQGGGGQYF TGTGCCAGCAGCCGACAGGGCGGAGGCGGGCAGTACTTC
NA TRBJ2-7 NA TRBV27 CASSSPPHLYEQYF TGTGCCAGCAGTTCCCCCCCACACCTCTACGAGCAGTACTTC
TRBD2 TRBJ2-5 NA TRBV4-2 CASSQRTSGEETQYF TGTGCCAGCAGCCAAAGGACTAGCGGGGAGGAGACCCAGTACTTC
TRBD1 TRBJ2-7 NA TRBV5-6 CASTRDRYSYEQYF TGTGCCAGCACCCGGGACAGGTACTCCTACGAGCAGTACTTC
NA TRBJ1-1 NA TRBV19 CASRLPGPPGDTEAFF TGTGCCAGTAGACTCCCCGGGCCCCCCGGGGACACTGAAGCTTTCTTT
TRBD2 TRBJ2-3 NA TRBV7-2 CASSLLAGPDTQYF TGTGCCAGCAGCCTACTAGCGGGTCCAGATACGCAGTATTTT
NA TRBJ1-5 NA TRBV7-2 CASSQYVDQPQHF TGTGCCAGCAGCCAGTACGTTGATCAGCCCCAGCATTTT
NA TRBJ1-1 NA TRBV18 CASSPGGQTNTEAFF TGTGCCAGCTCACCAGGTGGACAGACGAACACTGAAGCTTTCTTT
NA TRBJ2-2 NA TRBV9 CASGLPGNTGELFF TGTGCCAGCGGTCTTCCGGGAAACACCGGGGAGCTGTTTTTT
TRBD2 TRBJ2-7 NA TRBV5-7 CASSWIAGVPGPHYEQYF TGTGCCAGCAGCTGGATTGCGGGGGTGCCGGGACCTCACTACGAGCAGTACTTC
NA TRBJ1-5 NA TRBV5-1 CASSFDGSGQPQHF TGCGCCAGCAGCTTTGACGGATCGGGACAGCCCCAGCATTTT
NA TRBJ1-5 NA TRBV9 CASSGGVGNQPQHF TGTGCCAGCAGCGGCGGAGTGGGTAATCAGCCCCAGCATTTT
NA TRBJ1-2 NA TRBV11-2 CASSLALESYTF TGTGCCAGCAGCTTAGCGTTGGAGAGCTACACCTTC
NA TRBJ1-1 NA TRBV9 CASSARQDTEAFF TGTGCCAGCAGCGCCAGACAGGACACTGAAGCTTTCTTT
NA TRBJ1-4 few TRBV6-6 CASSYQTAPNEKLFF TGTGCCAGCAGTTACCAGACAGCGCCTAATGAAAAACTGTTTTTT
TRBD2 TRBJ2-3 NA TRBV5-6 CASSRAGGSTDTQYF TGTGCCAGCAGTCGAGCGGGGGGATCCACAGATACGCAGTATTTT
TRBD1 TRBJ1-2 NA TRBV19 CASSPGQGLTGYTF TGTGCCAGTAGTCCTGGACAGGGGCTCACTGGCTACACCTTC
NA TRBJ1-2 NA TRBV4-3 CASSQDLMRVGGYTF TGCGCCAGCAGCCAAGATCTCATGAGGGTCGGCGGCTACACCTTC
TRBD1 TRBJ1-4 NA TRBV7-9 CASSLSGTVEKLFF TGTGCCAGCAGCTTAAGTGGGACAGTCGAAAAACTGTTTTTT
NA TRBJ2-3 NA TRBV7-9 CASSPNPSADTQYF TGTGCCAGCAGCCCCAATCCTAGCGCGGATACGCAGTATTTT
TRBD1 TRBJ1-2 NA TRBV11-1 CASSLVGTGGYTF TGTGCCAGCAGCTTAGTGGGGACAGGTGGCTACACCTTC
TRBD1 TRBJ1-5 NA TRBV6-6 CASSPTQGRYQPQHF TGTGCCAGCAGCCCGACACAGGGGAGATATCAGCCCCAGCATTTT
NA TRBJ2-7 NA TRBV29-1 CSVLGGRSYEQYF TGCAGCGTTCTGGGGGGTCGGTCCTACGAGCAGTACTTC
NA TRBJ1-2 NA TRBV20-1 CSAKLYYGYTF TGCAGTGCTAAGCTCTACTATGGCTACACCTTC
TRBD1 TRBJ1-1 NA TRBV6-1 CASDRLGQGDTEAFF TGTGCCAGCGATCGCCTGGGACAGGGGGACACTGAAGCTTTCTTT
TRBD1 TRBJ2-6 NA TRBV18 CASSPRGSSGANVLTF TGTGCCAGCTCACCCAGGGGGAGCTCTGGGGCCAACGTCCTGACTTTC
NA TRBJ2-1 NA TRBV15 CATSSSWGLTPGNEQFF TGTGCCACCAGCAGCTCCTGGGGGCTCACCCCGGGGAATGAGCAGTTCTTC
TRBD1 TRBJ2-7 NA TRBV29-1 CSGRQGTYEQYF TGCAGCGGTCGACAGGGGACCTACGAGCAGTACTTC
NA TRBJ1-5 once TRBV2 CASSGLNRDQPQHF TGTGCCAGCAGTGGCTTAAACAGGGACCAGCCCCAGCATTTT
NA TRBJ1-4 few TRBV4-1 CASSQGPGTATNEKLFF TGCGCCAGCAGCCAAGGACCGGGAACGGCAACTAATGAAAAACTGTTTTTT
NA TRBJ1-1 NA TRBV6-6 CASSYSDTEAFF TGTGCCAGCAGTTACTCCGACACTGAAGCTTTCTTT
NA TRBJ1-3 once TRBV9 CASSVGLQGSGNAIYF TGTGCCAGCAGCGTAGGGTTACAGGGATCCGGAAACGCCATATATTTT
TRBD2 TRBJ2-5 NA TRBV2 CASTQGLAGQETQYF TGTGCCAGCACCCAAGGGCTAGCGGGGCAAGAGACCCAGTACTTC
NA TRBJ2-7 NA TRBV27 CASSWARGREQYF TGTGCCAGCAGTTGGGCCAGGGGTCGGGAGCAGTACTTC